Only a few counts were recorded for the clone carrying this T cell receptor (beta chain). The antigen is undetermined. This sample was taken from a study of cytomegalovirus exposure and HLA in healthy donors. The CDR3 loop spans 12 amino acids. Germline CDR1 reads MNHEY; CDR2 reads SMNVEV (reference sequence). V lost 3 bases and J 8 bases, leaving 10 bases between the germline ends. Libraries were prepared by immunoSEQ multiplex PCR; TCRdb keeps only in-frame clonotypes and omits some of them. The sample includes about 400,000 clones, 86% of them seen just once. Study outcomes and limitations: It was found in a later analysis that first-cohort TCR clusters tended to co-occur in the 100 to 150 validation repertoires.

V and J are TRBV27 and TRBJ1-1; TRBD1 might be the D (6 bases). Sequencing was done on a sample of PBMCs. This sequence originates from a woman between 18 and 29 years old in good health and CMV-seronegative. The CDR3 loop is CASSFLDREAFF. The CDR3 region has the DNA TGTGCCAGCAGTTTTCTCGACAGGGAAGCTTTCTTT.